This T cell receptor beta chain comes out of a study of blood T cell repertoires in COVID-19. Study at large: Collection of acute and convalescent COVID-19 samples took place in the United States, Italy and Spain. The analysed material was cDNA or gDNA that came from T cells, B-cell-depleted T cells, or PBMCs.

The CDR3 loop spans 15 amino acids. Losses at the gene ends were 3 bases for V and 2 bases for J; bases not matched to a gene: 7. Germline values: CDR1 LNHNV, CDR2 YYDKDF (reference sequence). Data came from immunoSEQ multiplex PCR; TCRdb stores just in-frame clones and leaves some out. The sample has 300,000 to 350,000 clones, 87% seen once. While infection was still active, Seattle patients were enrolled and then followed longitudinally. The receptor's source is a man younger than 40 with COVID-19, enrolled during active disease. The sequencing sample was made of peripheral blood. The chain couples TRBV15 to TRBJ2-7, with 7 bases fitting TRBD2. CDR3 nucleotide sequence: TGTGCCACCAGCAGCAGCGGGAACTTTCCCTACGAGCAGTACTTC. This encodes CATSSSGNFPYEQYF.